Reported below is one T cell receptor (beta chain). Per the authors' pipeline: By means of reference gene primer amplification, nucleated cell counts were estimated. Clones were read by immunoSEQ multiplex PCR, and TCRdb kept only the in-frame ones, dropping some. V and J calls plus clone size are reproduced from that table; the DNA served to infer D and trimming. The sample holds about 110,000 clones; over 75% are singletons and the top ten take less than 8%. This specimen comes from a study of blood T cell repertoires in COVID-19. Study information: Samples of COVID-19 (acute and convalescent) were obtained from the United States, Italy and Spain. PBMCs, B-cell-depleted T cells, or T cells provided the cDNA or gDNA that made up the material.

Germline CDR1 reads SNHLY; CDR2 reads FYNNEI. V lost 6 bases to trimming and J lost 5 bases; unmatched junction nucleotides: 7. CDR3 length: 14 residues. The source material was peripheral blood. The chain has TRBV2 and TRBJ1-1, with 9 bases matching TRBD1. The source of this sequence is a woman in her forties or fifties with acute or convalescent COVID-19. The CDR3 spells CASSFRDRVTEAFF. In DNA form, the CDR3 reads TGTGCCAGCAGCTTCCGGGACAGGGTAACTGAAGCTTTCTTT.